These 32 T cell receptor beta chains came from one sample sequenced in a study of stem cell transplantation in POMP-related autoinflammatory disease (dated by TCRdb to about 2021). The receptor library was made with the immunoSEQ multiplex PCR assay. What TCRdb holds here is the immuneACCESS table cut down to in-frame rearrangements. Part of the clones is not present; checked against another copy, under half of the missing clones reflect an unresolved V gene, and the others are unexplained. Here the sample has about 4,900 clones; roughly 90% occur a single time. 2.4% of the sample belongs to the ten largest clones. What this sample's time point label stands for: after hematopoietic stem cell transplant. Sequenced here: CD8+ T cells from PBMCs, sampled after stem cell transplantation. These receptor sequences come from a human patient with POMP-related autoinflammation and immune dysregulation (PRAID). Post transplant, some T cells may arise from the graft donor.

V is TRBV11-2 and J is TRBJ2-2; possibly TRBD1 for D (6 bases). V lost 0 bases, J lost 1 base, and 12 bases lay in between. This CDR3 is 17 amino acids long. CDR1 SGHAT and CDR2 FQNNGV come from the germline V gene. The CDR3 region has the DNA TGTGCCAGCAGCTTAGAGTTGATGGGACAGAACACCGGGGAGCTGTTTTTT. Amino acids: CASSLELMGQNTGELFF.

The chain carries TRBV12-3 or TRBV12-4 and TRBJ1-2, with a weak D call TRBD1 (5 bases). The CDR3 loop spans 12 amino acids. Trimming removed 5 bases at V and 4 bases at J, with 8 bases between. The CDR3 DNA reads TGTGCCAGCAGTGACAGAAGCTATGGCTACACCTTC. This translates into CASSDRSYGYTF.

This chain connects TRBV19 to TRBJ2-1, with 10 bases identical to TRBD2. The CDR3 length is 17 residues. The J segment lost 3 bases and the V segment lost 0 bases, leaving 5 bases of the junction unmatched. From germline, CDR1 is LNHDA and CDR2 SQIVND (reference sequence). The CDR3 here is CASSIDLGLASYNEQFF. DNA for the CDR3: TGTGCCAGTAGTATAGATCTGGGACTAGCGAGCTACAATGAGCAGTTCTTC.

This chain links TRBV19 with TRBJ2-1, with 8 bases matching TRBD2. Germline V gene sequence: CDR1 LNHDA, CDR2 SQIVND (reference sequence). V lost 3 bases, J lost 5 bases, and 6 bases stayed unmatched. The CDR3 is 15 amino acids. CDR3 protein: CASSIGGLGNNEQFF. The CDR3 nucleotides are TGTGCCAGTAGTATCGGGGGACTAGGCAACAATGAGCAGTTCTTC.

The CDR3 DNA sequence: TGTGCCAGCAAGCCCGTAGTAGACGCCGGGGAGCTGTTTTTT. This sequence encodes CASKPVVDAGELFF. The chain has TRBV27 and TRBJ2-2; D not resolved. Trimming took 7 bases from V and 6 from J, leaving 15 bases between them. Germline V lookup: CDR1 MNHEY, CDR2 SMNVEV (reference sequence). The CDR3 loop spans 14 amino acids.

This clone was observed a single time. The chain couples TRBV29-1 to TRBJ2-7; possibly TRBD1 for D (5 bases). This CDR3 has 16 amino acids. Germline CDR1 SQVTM, CDR2 ANQGSEA. The V end was cut by 1 base, the J end by 2 bases, with 18 bases between. The DNA for the CDR3 is TGCAGCGTTGAAGTTCCTCAGGGTGGCGCCACCTACGAGCAGTACTTC. Protein: CSVEVPQGGATYEQYF.

This clone was found once. The chain employs TRBV29-1 and TRBJ2-1, with 10 nucleotides matching TRBD2. J gave up 8 bases and V 3 bases, and 7 bases lay outside the gene matches. Germline V gives CDR1 SQVTM, CDR2 ANQGSEA. The CDR3 covers 14 residues. The CDR3 is CSVDASGSRDEQFF. DNA for the CDR3: TGCAGCGTTGATGCTAGCGGGAGTCGCGATGAGCAGTTCTTC.

CDR3 protein: CASIPSGISSDTQYF. Written as DNA, the CDR3 is TGTGCCAGCATCCCTAGCGGGATATCGTCAGATACGCAGTATTTT. The chain links TRBV7-9 to TRBJ2-3, with TRBD2 matching 9 bases. V dropped 7 bases and J dropped 4; count of bases not matched to a gene: 9. From germline, CDR1 is SEHNR and CDR2 FQNEAQ (reference sequence). The length of the CDR3 is 15 residues.

V usage is TRBV28 and J usage is TRBJ2-5; TRBD1 might be the D (6 bases). The CDR3 loop spans 13 amino acids. CDR1 and CDR2 from the germline V gene are MDHEN and SYDVKM. Trimming took 7 bases from V and 5 from J, leaving 14 bases between them. The CDR3 DNA follows: TGTGCCAGCAAGTGGCAGGGGATGGAGACCCAGTACTTC. Encoded protein: CASKWQGMETQYF. Supplemented by reference TRBV28 and TRBJ2-5, the full variable domain reads DVKVTQSSRYLVKRTGEKVFLECVQDMDHENMFWYRQDPGLGLRLIYFSYDVKMKEKGDIPEGYSVSREKKERFSLILESASTNQTSMYLCASKWQGMETQYFGPGTRLLVL.

The rearrangement uses TRBV13 and TRBJ2-7; TRBD1 might be the D (5 bases). The V gene lost 5 bases and the J gene lost 4 bases, with 9 bases spanning the gap. The V gene's germline CDR1 is PRHDT and CDR2 FYEKMQ (reference sequence). CDR3 length equals 12 residues. The CDR3 spells CASSRGEYEQYF. The CDR3 DNA is TGTGCCAGCAGCAGGGGCGAATACGAGCAGTACTTC.

This chain uses TRBV5-6 with TRBJ2-7; perhaps TRBD2 as D (6 bases). Trimming left V 4 bases short and J 3 bases short, with 14 bases between. The V gene's germline CDR1 is SGHDT and CDR2 YYEEEE. CDR3 length: 14 amino acids. The CDR3 reads CASSQGLGGYEQYF. The CDR3, as DNA: TGTGCCAGCAGCCAGGGTCTCGGGGGCTACGAGCAGTACTTC.

The rearrangement joins TRBV24-1 to TRBJ2-5; D is unclear. The CDR3 is made up of 13 amino acids. The germline V gene encodes CDR1 KGHDR and CDR2 SFDVKD. Between the trimmed V and J ends, which lost 5 bases and 0 bases, there was a span of 6 bases. Here the CDR3 reads CATSVQDQETQYF. The CDR3 DNA follows: TGTGCCACCAGTGTTCAGGACCAAGAGACCCAGTACTTC.

The V call is TRBV27, the J call TRBJ2-1; D perhaps matches TRBD2 (6 bases). Germline V gives CDR1 MNHEY, CDR2 SMNVEV (reference sequence). The CDR3 consists of 14 residues. Deletions cut 3 bases from V and 4 bases from J, with 10 bases between. The CDR3 protein is CASSLDYPYNEQFF. CDR3 nucleotide sequence: TGTGCCAGCAGTTTGGACTACCCTTACAATGAGCAGTTCTTC.

The chain combines TRBV28 with TRBJ1-2; no definite D call. Germline CDR1 and CDR2: MDHEN and SYDVKM. The CDR3 is 15 residues long. The ends were cut back, 4 bases at V and 6 bases at J, with 18 bases in the middle. The CDR3 DNA reads TGTGCCAGCAGTTCGCCCCGGCCCCAACTCCATGGCTACACCTTC. Translating gives CASSSPRPQLHGYTF.

The gene calls are TRBV27 and TRBJ1-5; D not resolved. Trimming stripped 3 bases from V and 2 bases from J, with 11 bases between. Germline assignment: CDR1 MNHEY and CDR2 SMNVEV (reference sequence). The CDR3 loop spans 15 amino acids. CDR3 residues: CASSFYAGGNQPQHF. The CDR3 DNA reads as TGTGCCAGCAGTTTCTATGCTGGGGGCAATCAGCCCCAGCATTTT.

There are a few counts of this clone. The J gene is TRBJ1-3, the V gene TRBV11-2; D remains unclear. Trimming removed 4 bases from V and 6 bases from J, with 10 bases in between. Germline CDR1 SGHAT, CDR2 FQNNGV. CDR3 length: 13 amino acids. CDR3 loop: CASSSIKPNTIYF. The CDR3 DNA sequence: TGTGCCAGCAGCTCCATCAAGCCAAACACCATATATTTT.

This chain uses TRBV9 with TRBJ1-2, with D hard to call. Germline CDR1 and CDR2: SGDLS and YYNGEE. CDR3 length equals 13 residues. V was trimmed by 3 bases and J by 3 bases, leaving 9 bases between them. CDR3 sequence: CASSGSSYYGYTF. The CDR3 region has the DNA TGTGCCAGCAGCGGCTCTAGCTACTATGGCTACACCTTC. The whole variable domain, remainder taken from reference TRBV9 and TRBJ1-2, is DSGVTQTPKHLITATGQRVTLRCSPRSGDLSVYWYQQSLDQGLQFLIQYYNGEERAKGNILERFSAQQFPDLHSELNLSSLELGDSALYFCASSGSSYYGYTFGSGTRLTVV.

The chain is built from TRBV27 and TRBJ2-5; possible D gene TRBD1, 6 bases. Trimming removed 5 bases from V and 5 bases from J, with 18 bases in between. Germline V gene sequence: CDR1 MNHEY, CDR2 SMNVEV (reference sequence). The CDR3 has 15 amino acids. CDR3 in DNA: TGTGCCAGCAGTCCCCCAGGGGCGTGGCGGGAGACCCAGTACTTC. This sequence encodes CASSPPGAWRETQYF.

The chain employs TRBV7-9 and TRBJ2-7; 7 bases fit TRBD2. V lost 5 bases and J lost 4; bases outside the gene matches: 14. This CDR3 has 16 amino acids. Per germline, CDR1 SEHNR and CDR2 FQNEAQ (reference sequence). CDR3 coding DNA: TGTGCCAGCAGCCGGTTGGATGCGGGAGTAAAGTACGAGCAGTACTTC. The encoded protein is CASSRLDAGVKYEQYF.

The chain combines TRBV30 with TRBJ2-7; D is possibly TRBD2 (5 bases). This CDR3 has 11 residues. The V gene's germline CDR1 is GTSNPN and CDR2 SVGIG (reference sequence). Trimming pared 3 bases from V and 4 bases from J, leaving 7 bases between. As DNA, the CDR3 is TGTGCCTGGAGAGGCGGGTACGAGCAGTACTTC. As protein: CAWRGGYEQYF.

This clone was found a few times. The chain joins TRBV27 to TRBJ1-5; no clear D. CDR3 length equals 13 residues. The germline V and J ends were trimmed by 4 bases and 1 base, with 5 bases remaining between them. Germline V gene data show CDR1 as MNHEY and CDR2 as SMNVEV (reference sequence). DNA of the CDR3: TGTGCCAGCAGTTCTTCAAGCAATCAGCCCCAGCATTTT. Translated, it gives CASSSSSNQPQHF.

A few counts support this clone. The rearrangement links TRBV4-3 to TRBJ2-7; a weak D match, TRBD2 (5 bases). Trimming shortened V by 0 bases and J by 4 bases, and 16 bases separated the two germline ends. CDR1 is LGHNA, CDR2 YSLEER, per germline. This CDR3 has 16 residues. The CDR3 sequence is CASSQDKRGPVYEQYF. In nucleotides, the CDR3 is TGCGCCAGCAGCCAAGATAAACGCGGGCCAGTTTACGAGCAGTACTTC.

The table lists this clone with a few counts. This sequence joins TRBV7-9 and TRBJ2-1, with 8 positions matching TRBD2. Germline V gene lookup returns CDR1 SEHNR and CDR2 FQNEAQ (reference sequence). There are 15 residues in the CDR3. Trimming took 1 base from V and 2 from J; bases not matched to a gene: 1. CDR3 DNA: TGTGCCAGCAGCTTAGTAGCGGGGCCCTACAATGAGCAGTTCTTC. Encoded protein: CASSLVAGPYNEQFF.

The J gene is TRBJ2-1, the V gene TRBV4-1; D not resolved. V was shortened by 4 bases and J by 3 bases, with 19 bases between the two germline ends. Germline V gene data show CDR1 as MGHRA and CDR2 as YSYEKL. CDR3 length: 17 residues. CDR3 DNA sequence: TGCGCCAGCAGCCCGATAGCCGACCATTCGAACTACAATGAGCAGTTCTTC. It encodes CASSPIADHSNYNEQFF.

This clone was observed a few times. V gene TRBV5-4 combines with J gene TRBJ1-2; possibly TRBD1 for D (5 bases). CDR3 length: 11 amino acids. V was pared by 4 bases and J by 5 bases, with 6 bases between. CDR1 and CDR2 (germline): SGHNT, YYREEE (reference sequence). The CDR3 bases are TGTGCCAGCAGCCCAGGGTATGGCTACACCTTC. Its protein is CASSPGYGYTF.

The chain uses TRBV27 and TRBJ1-2; TRBD1 is a possible D gene (5 bases). Looked up from germline, CDR1 is MNHEY and CDR2 is SMNVEV (reference sequence). Trimming shortened V by 5 bases and J by 4 bases, and 11 bases separated the two germline ends. The CDR3 runs to 13 residues. In nucleotides, the CDR3 is TGTGCCAGCAGTCTAGGGGTAGCCTATGGCTACACCTTC. Its translation: CASSLGVAYGYTF.

In its sample, this clone was seen once. The chain uses TRBV7-9 and TRBJ2-7; 7 bases match TRBD1. After removal of 0 bases from V and 5 bases from J, the junction contained 13 bases not matched to a gene. This CDR3 comprises 17 residues. Germline V gene lookup returns CDR1 SEHNR and CDR2 FQNEAQ (reference sequence). The CDR3 spells CASSLAQRVQGNHEQYF. Written as DNA, the CDR3 is TGTGCCAGCAGCTTAGCGCAGAGGGTACAGGGGAACCACGAGCAGTACTTC.

The sample holds a few counts of this clone. The chain employs TRBV2 and TRBJ2-7; 10 bases align to TRBD2. The V segment lost 2 bases and the J segment 4 bases; nucleotides outside the gene matches: 8. Germline loops: CDR1 SNHLY, CDR2 FYNNEI. This CDR3 region has 16 residues. This CDR3 reads CASSELVTSGLYEQYF. DNA of the CDR3: TGTGCCAGCAGTGAACTCGTGACTAGCGGGTTGTACGAGCAGTACTTC. The full variable domain, its missing parts supplied by reference TRBV2 and TRBJ2-7, is EPEVTQTPSHQVTQMGQEVILRCVPISNHLYFYWYRQILGQKVEFLVSFYNNEISEKSEIFDDQFSVERPDGSNFTLKIRSTKLEDSAMYFCASSELVTSGLYEQYFGPGTRLTVT.

This chain joins TRBV4-3 and TRBJ2-1; no definite D call. The CDR3 totals 18 residues. CDR1 LGHNA and CDR2 YSLEER come from the germline V gene. With 0 bases removed from V and 8 bases from J, the gap between germline ends came to 23 bases. The CDR3, as DNA: TGCGCCAGCAGCCAAGATAGGGCTAGAGTCGCCGGACCCCATGAGCAGTTCTTC. Translated: CASSQDRARVAGPHEQFF.

V and J are TRBV29-1 and TRBJ2-7; D is possibly TRBD1 (6 bases). V was shortened by 7 bases and J by 0 bases, with 7 bases between the two germline ends. Germline V gives CDR1 SQVTM, CDR2 ANQGSEA. The CDR3 extends over 11 amino acids. The CDR3 DNA follows: TGCAGCGGGACAGTCTCCTACGAGCAGTACTTC. Translated: CSGTVSYEQYF.

The chain combines TRBV5-1 with TRBJ2-2; possible D gene TRBD1, 6 bases. The CDR3 consists of 15 residues. Germline CDR1 SGHRS, CDR2 YFSETQ. Deletions cut 2 bases from V and 5 bases from J, with 13 bases between. The CDR3 coding sequence is TGCGCCAGCAGCTTAGGGACACTGGGTACCGGGGAGCTGTTTTTT. Translation gives CASSLGTLGTGELFF.

This clone was detected only once. The chain has TRBV9 and TRBJ2-7; 8 bases fit TRBD2. CDR1 SGDLS and CDR2 YYNGEE come from the germline V gene. The V segment lost 3 bases and the J segment 3 bases; nucleotides outside the gene matches: 14. The CDR3 runs 17 residues. The CDR3, as DNA: TGTGCCAGCAGCGGGACGATCCGTGCGGGAGGCCTCTACGAGCAGTACTTC. Protein product: CASSGTIRAGGLYEQYF. The full variable domain, in which reference TRBV9 and TRBJ2-7 provide the parts outside the CDR3, is DSGVTQTPKHLITATGQRVTLRCSPRSGDLSVYWYQQSLDQGLQFLIQYYNGEERAKGNILERFSAQQFPDLHSELNLSSLELGDSALYFCASSGTIRAGGLYEQYFGPGTRLTVT.